The 32 T cell receptor beta chains below were found in one sample sequenced in a study of CD8 T cells in ankylosing spondylitis (dated by TCRdb to about 2017). Library preparation employed 5' RACE. The sequencer listed for this sample is Illumina HiSeq 2500. TCRdb reprocessed the public reads (quality trimming at Q25 with fastp, clone calling with MiXCR) and kept in-frame beta chains. Rows are unified per CDR3 protein, each entry keeping the most common DNA and genes. The sample table holds approximately 140,000 distinct CDR3 sequences, of which around 9.7% were seen once. The ten largest clones take up 3.3% of the sample. Sequencing was done on a sample of blood, either unsorted or a sorted T cell fraction (not recorded which). The origin of the receptors is a male donor with ankylosing spondylitis or in good health (not recorded which).

This clonotype was counted between two and nine times. The CDR3 protein is CASRWTSGAYEQYF. In nucleotides, the CDR3 is TGTGCCAGCAGATGGACTAGCGGGGCCTACGAGCAGTACTTC. V usage is TRBV28 and J usage is TRBJ2-7; 12 bases are a match to TRBD2. CDR1 is MDHEN, CDR2 SYDVKM, per germline. The CDR3 has 14 amino acids. V lost 6 bases and J lost 2; bases outside the gene matches: 2.

This clonotype was found many times. This chain joins TRBV20-1 and TRBJ2-7, with 9 bases lining up with TRBD2. With V trimmed by 0 bases and J by 0 bases, 3 bases remained unmatched. The CDR3 extends over 15 amino acids. Germline lookup yields CDR1 DFQATT and CDR2 SNEGSKA (reference sequence). The CDR3 loop reads CSARDFSGSSYEQYF. The CDR3 DNA reads TGCAGTGCTAGAGATTTTAGCGGGAGCTCCTACGAGCAGTACTTC.

This clonotype was seen only a few times. The rearrangement uses TRBV27 and TRBJ2-3; D is undetermined. CDR1 is MNHEY and CDR2 is SMNVEV in the germline V gene (reference sequence). V dropped 2 bases and J dropped 2 bases, with 8 bases sitting between them. The CDR3 runs 14 residues. CDR3 coding DNA: TGTGCCAGCAGTTTAAGGAGATCCACAGATACGCAGTATTTT. Translated, it gives CASSLRRSTDTQYF.

This clonotype showed up just a few times. The chain is built from TRBV20-1 and TRBJ1-6; D gene uncertain. Germline CDR1 reads DFQATT; CDR2 reads SNEGSKA (reference sequence). The CDR3 is 12 amino acids. V lost 0 bases to trimming and J lost 9 bases, with 6 bases between them. CDR3 region: CSARDRTSPLHF. The CDR3 DNA reads TGCAGTGCTAGAGATAGGACTTCACCCCTCCACTTT.

This clonotype came up many times. CDR3 in DNA: TGCGCCAGCAGCTTTTCGGGATACACAGATACGCAGTATTTT. Protein product: CASSFSGYTDTQYF. This chain connects TRBV5-1 to TRBJ2-3; tentative D call: TRBD2 (5 bases). The V gene lost 2 bases and the J gene lost 2 bases, with 9 bases spanning the gap. The CDR3 extends over 14 amino acids. CDR1 is SGHRS, CDR2 YFSETQ, per germline.

This clonotype has at least ten counts. This chain joins TRBV20-1 and TRBJ2-5; the match to TRBD2 covers 9 bases. The CDR3 loop spans 16 amino acids. Germline values: CDR1 DFQATT, CDR2 SNEGSKA (reference sequence). V lost 6 bases to trimming and J lost 5 bases; unmatched junction nucleotides: 16. The CDR3 loop is CSASETIAGARETQYF. The CDR3 nucleotides read TGCAGTGCCAGCGAGACGATAGCGGGAGCGCGGGAGACCCAGTACTTC.

This clonotype appeared many times. This rearrangement joins TRBV29-1 to TRBJ2-1, with 7 nucleotides matching TRBD2. Germline values: CDR1 SQVTM, CDR2 ANQGSEA. V trimming: 8 bases; J trimming: 7 bases; junction bases outside the gene matches: 17. The CDR3 is 15 residues long. The DNA of the CDR3 is TGCAGCTCCCTTCGGTCGGGCGGGAGTCGTAATGAGCAGTTCTTC. Amino acid sequence: CSSLRSGGSRNEQFF.

The V and J genes are TRBV20-1 and TRBJ2-7; tentative D call: TRBD1 (6 bases). CDR3 size: 12 residues. The germline CDR1 and CDR2 sequences are DFQATT and SNEGSKA (reference sequence). V lost 6 bases, J lost 0 bases, and 9 bases lay in between. The CDR3 nucleotides read TGCAGTGCCTCAGGGGACTCCTACGAGCAGTACTTC. Amino acid sequence: CSASGDSYEQYF.

J is TRBJ2-1 and V is TRBV7-8; 8 bases fit TRBD2. V lost 1 base to trimming and J lost 6 bases; unmatched junction nucleotides: 5. This CDR3 region has 15 residues. Germline V gene sequence: CDR1 SGHVS, CDR2 FQNEAQ. CDR3 bases: TGTGCCAGCAGCTTAGGGATTAGCGGGGTCAATGAGCAGTTCTTC. It codes for CASSLGISGVNEQFF.

This clonotype was observed many times. V usage is TRBV11-2 and J usage is TRBJ2-7; D may match TRBD1 or TRBD2 (5 bases each). The V gene's germline CDR1 is SGHAT and CDR2 FQNNGV. This CDR3 is 13 amino acids long. Trimming stripped 8 bases from V and 6 bases from J, with 17 bases between. The DNA of the CDR3 is TGTGCCAGCGGGGTGGGGGTTTGGACCGAGCAGTACTTC. Protein product: CASGVGVWTEQYF.

The sample holds many counts of this clonotype. The chain couples TRBV20-1 to TRBJ2-1; D ambiguous. CDR1 is DFQATT, CDR2 SNEGSKA, per germline (reference sequence). The germline V and J ends were trimmed by 5 bases and 7 bases, with 18 bases remaining between them. The CDR3 sequence is 14 residues long. Written as DNA, the CDR3 is TGCAGTGCTGCCTACCAACTCGGAAAAAATGAGCAGTTCTTC. Translating gives CSAAYQLGKNEQFF.

This clonotype was seen ten or more times. This chain connects TRBV6-2 or TRBV6-3 to TRBJ1-5, with a weak D call TRBD1 (5 bases). V was shortened by 4 bases and J by 1 base, with 8 bases between the two germline ends. The CDR3 runs 14 residues. Looked up from germline, CDR1 is MNHEY and CDR2 is SVGEGT. In DNA, the CDR3 is TGTGCCAGCAGTTTAGGGGTGAGCAATCAGCCCCAGCATTTT. Translating it yields CASSLGVSNQPQHF.

The chain combines TRBV29-1 with TRBJ2-1; D may be TRBD1 (5 bases). Trimming left V 3 bases short and J 3 bases short, with 15 bases between. Looked up from germline, CDR1 is SQVTM and CDR2 is ANQGSEA. The CDR3 consists of 15 residues. The CDR3 region is CSVDYQGPIYNEQFF. The CDR3 bases are TGCAGCGTTGATTATCAGGGTCCGATCTACAATGAGCAGTTCTTC.

This clonotype was recorded a few times. The V call is TRBV20-1, the J call TRBJ2-7; no clear D. Trimming stripped 5 bases from V and 0 bases from J, with 14 bases between. Germline CDR1 reads DFQATT; CDR2 reads SNEGSKA (reference sequence). This CDR3 contains 14 residues. The CDR3 is CSAPRIASSYEQYF. In nucleotides, the CDR3 is TGCAGTGCTCCCAGGATAGCCAGCTCCTACGAGCAGTACTTC.

The rearrangement links TRBV14 to TRBJ2-5; TRBD2 agrees at 12 bases. Germline CDR1 is SGHDN and CDR2 is FVKESK. This CDR3 is 16 amino acids long. J lost 5 bases, V lost 4 bases, and 8 bases had no gene match. The CDR3 reads CASSRQTSGRRETQYF. CDR3 nucleotide sequence: TGTGCCAGCAGCCGGCAAACTAGCGGGAGGAGGGAGACCCAGTACTTC.

This clonotype was counted many times. V is TRBV4-1 and J is TRBJ1-5, with TRBD1 as a possible D gene (6 bases). V was clipped by 1 base and J by 4 bases, with 17 bases between them. The CDR3 runs 17 residues. In germline, CDR1 is MGHRA, CDR2 YSYEKL. The CDR3 here is CASSQGAARGANQPQHF. Written as DNA, the CDR3 is TGCGCCAGCAGCCAAGGGGCAGCTAGGGGGGCTAATCAGCCCCAGCATTTT.

The CDR3 region has the DNA TGCAGTGCTCCCCTCTTGGCGGGAGGGCCTTTCAGGGCAGATACGCAGTATTTT. Translating gives CSAPLLAGGPFRADTQYF. The V and J genes are TRBV20-1 and TRBJ2-3, with 9 positions matching TRBD2. CDR3 length equals 18 residues. Trimming took 5 bases from V and 4 from J; bases not matched to a gene: 19. Germline CDR1 reads DFQATT; CDR2 reads SNEGSKA (reference sequence).

In its sample, this clonotype was seen a few times. The chain recombines TRBV24-1 with TRBJ2-3; no reliable D call. The CDR3 loop spans 15 amino acids. Germline V gene data show CDR1 as KGHDR and CDR2 as SFDVKD. V was trimmed by 4 bases and J by 4 bases, leaving 14 bases between them. CDR3 sequence (DNA): TGTGCCACCAGTGAGTCTGGGAAATTTCCAGATACGCAGTATTTT. Protein sequence: CATSESGKFPDTQYF.

This clonotype was observed at least ten times. The chain employs TRBV6-5 and TRBJ1-4; TRBD1 is a possible D gene (5 bases). The CDR3 totals 16 residues. The V and J ends lost 0 bases and 4 bases respectively, with 12 bases between them. Germline V gene sequence: CDR1 MNHEY, CDR2 SVGAGI. CDR3 sequence (DNA): TGTGCCAGCAGTTACTCGTGGGGCGCGATTAATGAAAAACTGTTTTTT. This codes for CASSYSWGAINEKLFF.

The chain uses TRBV14 and TRBJ2-1; TRBD2 might be the D (6 bases). Germline V gene sequence: CDR1 SGHDN, CDR2 FVKESK. V lost 4 bases to trimming and J lost 4 bases, with 14 bases between them. This CDR3 spans 15 amino acids. For the CDR3, the DNA is TGTGCCAGCAGCCGACACGCCGGGACTTACAATGAGCAGTTCTTC. It codes for CASSRHAGTYNEQFF.

This chain uses TRBV29-1 with TRBJ2-5; 7 bases agree with TRBD1. This CDR3 has 13 residues. The V and J ends lost 7 bases and 5 bases, in that order; junction bases with no gene match: 10. Germline V gives CDR1 SQVTM, CDR2 ANQGSEA. The CDR3 DNA is TGCAGCGAAGGGGGCGCTGGTATGGAGACCCAGTACTTC. Amino acid sequence: CSEGGAGMETQYF. Based on the CDR3 plus reference TRBV29-1 and TRBJ2-5, the full variable domain is SAVISQKPSRDICQRGTSLTIQCQVDSQVTMMFWYRQQPGQSLTLIATANQGSEATYESGFVIDKFPISRPNLTFSTLTVSNMSPEDSSIYLCSEGGAGMETQYFGPGTRLLVL.

This clonotype appeared many times. The chain combines TRBV7-2 with TRBJ2-1, with D possibly TRBD2 on 6 matching bases. In germline, CDR1 is SGHTA, CDR2 FQGNSA. V shed 1 base and J shed 4 bases, with 8 bases lying between them. The CDR3 is 14 amino acids. The CDR3: CASSLDGRYNEQFF. In DNA, the CDR3 is TGTGCCAGCAGCTTAGACGGGAGATACAATGAGCAGTTCTTC.

This clonotype was counted at least ten times. This chain links TRBV5-1 with TRBJ2-2; the D is unclear. This CDR3 comprises 15 residues. V was pared by 3 bases and J by 4 bases, with 13 bases between. CDR1 is SGHRS and CDR2 is YFSETQ in the germline V gene. DNA of the CDR3: TGCGCCAGCAGCTCCCCAGGTCAAGGCACCGGGGAGCTGTTTTTT. Amino acids: CASSSPGQGTGELFF.

In its sample, this clonotype was seen many times. The chain uses TRBV20-1 and TRBJ2-5; TRBD2 aligns across 12 bases. Germline-derived CDR1 and CDR2 are DFQATT and SNEGSKA (reference sequence). This CDR3 contains 16 residues. V gave up 3 bases and J gave up 2 bases; unmatched junction bases: 7. CDR3 coding DNA: TGCAGTGCTAGCCTTCGGACTAGCGGGGCACAAGAGACCCAGTACTTC. Protein: CSASLRTSGAQETQYF.

The V gene is TRBV20-1, the J gene TRBJ2-1; 11 bases map to TRBD2. J lost 8 bases, V lost 2 bases, and 20 bases had no gene match. The CDR3 has 19 amino acids. Per the germline V gene, CDR1 is DFQATT and CDR2 is SNEGSKA (reference sequence). The CDR3 DNA is TGCAGTGCTAGACCCCTAACAGGGGGAGTAGCGGGAGGGCCTCATGAGCAGTTCTTC. It yields the protein CSARPLTGGVAGGPHEQFF.

This clonotype was seen a handful of times. The rearrangement links TRBV15 to TRBJ2-5; TRBD2 matches at 9 bases. From germline, CDR1 is LNHNV and CDR2 YYDKDF (reference sequence). This CDR3 is 17 amino acids long. The V segment lost 0 bases and the J segment 5 bases; nucleotides outside the gene matches: 10. CDR3 loop: CATSRDSWKREDETQYF. The DNA of the CDR3 is TGTGCCACCAGCAGAGACTCCTGGAAGCGGGAGGATGAGACCCAGTACTTC.

This clonotype was recorded a few times. The chain combines TRBV5-1 with TRBJ2-5; 7 positions agree with TRBD1. Germline V gives CDR1 SGHRS, CDR2 YFSETQ. This CDR3 region has 17 residues. V lost 1 base, J lost 1 base, and 10 bases stayed unmatched. For the CDR3, the DNA is TGCGCCAGCAGCTTGCAACCCCGGGACAGAAGCCAAGAGACCCAGTACTTC. It translates to CASSLQPRDRSQETQYF.

This clonotype was counted between two and nine times. This chain joins TRBV27 and TRBJ1-1; D remains ambiguous. CDR3 length equals 13 residues. Between the trimmed V and J ends, which lost 2 bases and 6 bases, there was a span of 10 bases. CDR1 MNHEY and CDR2 SMNVEV come from the germline V gene (reference sequence). CDR3 sequence reads: CASSLLRASEAFF. For the CDR3, the DNA is TGTGCCAGCAGTTTACTTCGGGCGTCTGAAGCTTTCTTT.

This clonotype has a count of ten or more. The chain uses TRBV6-5 and TRBJ2-1; D is ambiguous. Germline V gene data show CDR1 as MNHEY and CDR2 as SVGAGI. The CDR3 is 17 amino acids. V lost 0 bases, J lost 4 bases, and 16 bases lay in between. The CDR3 DNA reads as TGTGCCAGCAGTTACTCGATGGGTAGCCCAGGTTACAATGAGCAGTTCTTC. It encodes CASSYSMGSPGYNEQFF.

This clonotype was seen many times. The chain recombines TRBV6-5 with TRBJ2-7, with D hard to call. V dropped 2 bases and J dropped 0 bases, with 11 bases sitting between them. CDR1 and CDR2 from the germline V gene are MNHEY and SVGAGI. The CDR3 has 15 amino acids. This chain's CDR3 is CASSYSAQISYEQYF. Here the CDR3 DNA reads TGTGCCAGCAGTTACAGCGCACAGATCTCCTACGAGCAGTACTTC.

V usage is TRBV7-6 and J usage is TRBJ2-7; 7 bases align to TRBD1. With V trimmed by 0 bases and J by 5 bases, 7 bases remained unmatched. The CDR3 extends over 15 amino acids. Germline V gene data show CDR1 as SGHVS and CDR2 as FNYEAQ. In DNA form, the CDR3 reads TGTGCCAGCAGCTTAGCGGAGACAGGGAATCACGAGCAGTACTTC. Translated: CASSLAETGNHEQYF.

This clonotype has ten or more counts. The chain is built from TRBV6-5 and TRBJ2-7; D not certain. This CDR3 spans 12 amino acids. The V gene's germline CDR1 is MNHEY and CDR2 SVGAGI. The ends were cut back, 0 bases at V and 7 bases at J, with 7 bases in the middle. CDR3 sequence reads: CASSYSTREQYF. For the CDR3, the DNA is TGTGCCAGCAGTTACTCGACAAGAGAGCAGTACTTC.